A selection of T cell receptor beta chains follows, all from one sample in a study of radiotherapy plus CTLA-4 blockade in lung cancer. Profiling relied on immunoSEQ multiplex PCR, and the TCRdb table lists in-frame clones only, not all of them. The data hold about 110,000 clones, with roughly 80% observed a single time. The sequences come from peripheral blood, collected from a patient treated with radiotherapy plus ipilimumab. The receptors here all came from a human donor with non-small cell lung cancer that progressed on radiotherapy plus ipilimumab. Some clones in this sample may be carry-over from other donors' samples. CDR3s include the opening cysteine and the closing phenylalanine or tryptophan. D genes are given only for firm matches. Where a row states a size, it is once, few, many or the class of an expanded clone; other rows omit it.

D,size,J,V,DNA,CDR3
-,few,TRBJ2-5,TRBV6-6,TGTGCCAGCAGGCCAACCGACACACAAGAGACCCAGTACTTC,CASRPTDTQETQYF
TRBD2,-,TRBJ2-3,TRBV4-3,TGCGCCAGCAGCCACCCTAGCGGGGGTTACACAGATACGCAGTATTTT,CASSHPSGGYTDTQYF
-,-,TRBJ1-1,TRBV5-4,TGTGCCAGCAGCTTGGCCAGATTAGTCACTGAAGCTTTCTTT,CASSLARLVTEAFF
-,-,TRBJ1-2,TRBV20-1,TGCAGTGCTACCAGGGCCTCTGGCTACACCTTC,CSATRASGYTF
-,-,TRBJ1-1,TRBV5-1,TGCGCCAGCAGCTTCCTACACGGAGGGCTGACTAACACTGAAGCTTTCTTT,CASSFLHGGLTNTEAFF
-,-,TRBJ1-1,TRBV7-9,TGTGCCAGCAGCTTCTTGCTACAGGGTTCTGAAGCTTTCTTT,CASSFLLQGSEAFF
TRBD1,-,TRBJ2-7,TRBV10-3,TGTGCCATCAGTGAGTCCGGACAGGGCTACGAGCAGTACTTC,CAISESGQGYEQYF
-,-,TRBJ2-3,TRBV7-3,TGTGCCAGCAGCTCCCAGGGTTATGGTACGCAGTATTTT,CASSSQGYGTQYF
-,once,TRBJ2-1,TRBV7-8,TGTGCCAGCAGCTCCATACAGTTCTTC,CASSSIQFF
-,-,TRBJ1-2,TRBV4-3,TGCGCCAGCAGCCAATTATCATACCACGGGAGCTATGGCTACACCTTC,CASSQLSYHGSYGYTF
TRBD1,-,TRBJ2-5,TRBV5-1,TGCGCCAGCAGCTTGGTTACAGGGGTATGGGAGACCCAGTACTTC,CASSLVTGVWETQYF
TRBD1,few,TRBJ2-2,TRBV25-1,TGTGCCAGCAGTTATCTCGACAGGGGAAACACCGGGGAGCTGTTTTTT,CASSYLDRGNTGELFF
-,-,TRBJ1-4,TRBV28,TGTGCCAGCAGCCTACAACAGGGCGAAAAACTGTTTTTT,CASSLQQGEKLFF
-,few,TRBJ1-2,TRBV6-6,TGTGCCAGTTGGACAAACTATGGCTACACCTTC,CASWTNYGYTF
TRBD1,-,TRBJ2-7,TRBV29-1,TGCAGCGTTGCTGGGACAGGGGGCAACTACGAGCAGTACTTC,CSVAGTGGNYEQYF
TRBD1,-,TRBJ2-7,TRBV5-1,TGCGCCAGCAGCTGGGGAACAGGGGGAACCTACGAGCAGTACTTC,CASSWGTGGTYEQYF
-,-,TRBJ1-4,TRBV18,TGTGCCAGCTCACCACCGGCACAGGGTAATGAAAAACTGTTTTTT,CASSPPAQGNEKLFF
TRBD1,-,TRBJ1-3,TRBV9,TGTGCCAGCAGCCCGGGGACAGGGTCTTACTCTGGAAACACCATATATTTT,CASSPGTGSYSGNTIYF
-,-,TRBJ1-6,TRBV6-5,TGTGCCAGCGGGGCACAGGGTCCACCCCTCCACTTT,CASGAQGPPLHF
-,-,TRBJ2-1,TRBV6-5,TGTGCCAGCAGTTTCGGACAGGAGCAGTTCTTC,CASSFGQEQFF
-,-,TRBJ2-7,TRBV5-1,TGCGCCAGCAGCTTAGGGGAGGTCGAGCAGTACTTC,CASSLGEVEQYF
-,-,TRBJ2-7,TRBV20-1,TGCAGTGTTGACGTCAACTACGAGCAGTACTTC,CSVDVNYEQYF
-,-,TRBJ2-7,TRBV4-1,TGCGCCAGCAGCCAAGATAGTTGGGCGGGCCCCTACGAGCAGTACTTC,CASSQDSWAGPYEQYF
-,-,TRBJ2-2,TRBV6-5,TGTGCCAGCAGTTACTCGATCGTCACCGGGGAGCTGTTTTTT,CASSYSIVTGELFF
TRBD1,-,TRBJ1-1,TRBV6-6,TGTGCCAGCATAAGCCCGGACAGGGGGCCTGAAGCTTTCTTT,CASISPDRGPEAFF
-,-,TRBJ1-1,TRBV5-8,TGTGCCAGCAGCTTCAACATGAACACTGAAGCTTTCTTT,CASSFNMNTEAFF
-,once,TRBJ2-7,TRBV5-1,TGCGCCAGCAGCTTACCTAATTTAGCCAGGGACTACGAGCAGTACTTC,CASSLPNLARDYEQYF
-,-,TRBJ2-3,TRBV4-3,TGCGCCAGCAGCCAAGATCCCAGGACTAGGGGGGACACAGATACGCAGTATTTT,CASSQDPRTRGDTDTQYF
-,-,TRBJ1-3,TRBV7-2,TGTGCCAGCAGCTTAGGGGGCGGGGATTCAAACACCATATATTTT,CASSLGGGDSNTIYF
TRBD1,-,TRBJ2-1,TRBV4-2,TGTGCCAGCAGCCGCCAGGGGACAGGACAACACAATGAGCAGTTCTTC,CASSRQGTGQHNEQFF
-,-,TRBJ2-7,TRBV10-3,TGTGCCATCAGGCAACAGGGCTTGGCGTACTACGAGCAGTACTTC,CAIRQQGLAYYEQYF
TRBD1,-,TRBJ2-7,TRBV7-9,TGTGCCAGCAGTCAGGGGACAGGCGAGGCCTACGAGCAGTACTTC,CASSQGTGEAYEQYF
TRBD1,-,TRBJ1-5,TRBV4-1,TGCGCCAGCAGCTGGGACAGTAACCAGCCCCAGCATTTT,CASSWDSNQPQHF
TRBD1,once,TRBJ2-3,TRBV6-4,TGTGCCAGCAGAGCGACAGGGACAGATACGCAGTATTTT,CASRATGTDTQYF
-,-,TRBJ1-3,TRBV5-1,TGCGCCAGCAAAGGAGTATCCTCTGGAAACACCATATATTTT,CASKGVSSGNTIYF
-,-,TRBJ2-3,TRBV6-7,TGTGCCAGCAGTACGCGATCAGATACGCAGTATTTT,CASSTRSDTQYF